These 10 T cell receptor beta chains came from one sample sequenced in a study of cytomegalovirus exposure and HLA in healthy donors. This PCR relied on a set of 60 Vbeta primers and 13 Jbeta primers. Repertoires were generated with immunoSEQ multiplex PCR, while TCRdb's copy carries only in-frame clones and drops some. This table holds about 190,000 clones, roughly 77% found once. The sample taken for sequencing was PBMCs. All receptors derive from a young man in good health and CMV-seropositive.

The rearrangement joins TRBV7-3 to TRBJ2-7; the D gene is possibly TRBD1 (6 bases). The V gene's germline CDR1 is SGHTA and CDR2 FQGTGA. The CDR3 covers 13 residues. V lost 1 base and J 3 bases, leaving 7 bases between the germline ends. CDR3 coding DNA: TGTGCCAGCAGCTTAAAAGGGGGCTACGAGCAGTACTTC. It specifies CASSLKGGYEQYF.

The chain has TRBV7-2 and TRBJ2-7, with 7 bases identical to TRBD2. Germline lookup yields CDR1 SGHTA and CDR2 FQGNSA. The V gene end was trimmed by 2 bases and the J gene end by 13 bases; junction bases not matched to a gene: 11. The CDR3 is 13 residues long. The CDR3 region is CASSLSRGRGSYF. The CDR3 nucleotides are TGTGCCAGCAGCTTATCTCGTGGGCGGGGGTCTTACTTC.

The rearrangement links TRBV19 to TRBJ1-5; D call uncertain. Germline V lookup: CDR1 LNHDA, CDR2 SQIVND (reference sequence). The V gene lost 7 bases and the J gene lost 4 bases, with 14 bases spanning the gap. This CDR3 has 14 amino acids. The CDR3 DNA follows: TGTGCCAGTAAGGCTGAGACAACAAATCAGCCCCAGCATTTT. Protein product: CASKAETTNQPQHF.

This clone showed up just a few times. The rearrangement links TRBV5-6 to TRBJ1-3; D is possibly TRBD1 (6 bases). The V and J ends lost 3 bases and 1 base respectively, with 11 bases between them. CDR1 and CDR2 from the germline V gene are SGHDT and YYEEEE. CDR3 length equals 15 residues. The CDR3 protein is CASSSRGHSGNTIYF. CDR3 bases: TGTGCCAGCAGCTCCAGGGGACATTCTGGAAACACCATATATTTT.

This chain connects TRBV10-3 to TRBJ2-1; D unclear. The CDR3 is made up of 12 amino acids. The V gene lost 2 bases and the J gene lost 7 bases, with 6 bases spanning the gap. Germline-derived CDR1 and CDR2 are ENHRY and SYGVKD. CDR3 nucleotides: TGTGCCATCAGTGAGGTTGCGAATGAGCAGTTCTTC. This encodes CAISEVANEQFF.

The chain employs TRBV11-2 and TRBJ2-1; 10 bases match TRBD2. V trimming: 10 bases; J trimming: 7 bases; junction bases outside the gene matches: 7. Germline loops: CDR1 SGHAT, CDR2 FQNNGV. The CDR3 has 13 amino acids. This CDR3 is CATERGGGNEQFF. The CDR3 nucleotides read TGTGCCACCGAGCGGGGGGGTGGAAATGAGCAGTTCTTC.

This clone was seen a handful of times. The chain joins TRBV10-3 to TRBJ1-1; no clear D gene. The CDR3 extends over 15 amino acids. The ends were cut back, 2 bases at V and 6 bases at J, with 16 bases in the middle. Germline CDR1 reads ENHRY; CDR2 reads SYGVKD. CDR3 DNA: TGTGCCATCAGTGAGGAAACAAGTCACCAAGCTGAAGCTTTCTTT. This gives the protein CAISEETSHQAEAFF.

The count of this clone is one. The gene calls are TRBV2 and TRBJ1-1; TRBD1 matches at 7 bases. Germline V gives CDR1 SNHLY, CDR2 FYNNEI. There are 13 residues in the CDR3. V dropped 4 bases and J dropped 1; count of bases not matched to a gene: 0. In DNA, the CDR3 is TGTGCCAGCAGTGGACAGGGGAACACTGAAGCTTTCTTT. Its translation is CASSGQGNTEAFF. The full variable domain, with the rest looked up from reference TRBV2 and TRBJ1-1, is EPEVTQTPSHQVTQMGQEVILRCVPISNHLYFYWYRQILGQKVEFLVSFYNNEISEKSEIFDDQFSVERPDGSNFTLKIRSTKLEDSAMYFCASSGQGNTEAFFGQGTRLTVV.

The rearrangement uses TRBV4-2 and TRBJ2-1; 14 bases agree with TRBD2. The V gene's germline CDR1 is LGHNA and CDR2 YNFKEQ. The CDR3 loop spans 15 amino acids. Losses at the gene ends were 4 bases for V and 7 bases for J; bases not matched to a gene: 3. The CDR3 region has the DNA TGTGCCAGCAGCCTAGGGACTAGCGGGAGTAATGAGCAGTTCTTC. It translates to CASSLGTSGSNEQFF.

The J gene is TRBJ1-3, the V gene TRBV6-5; D is undetermined. CDR3 length: 15 amino acids. Germline values: CDR1 MNHEY, CDR2 SVGAGI. Trimming removed 5 bases at V and 0 bases at J, with 11 bases between. The CDR3 bases are TGTGCCAGCAGTCAACAGTTGAGCTCTGGAAACACCATATATTTT. Translated, it gives CASSQQLSSGNTIYF.